The T cell receptor (beta chain) described here comes from a study of cytomegalovirus exposure and HLA in healthy donors (dated 2017 in TCRdb). Background for the entire study: An earlier analysis of 550 to 700 of the donors reported 276 Gb of sequence data and roughly 110 million unique TCR beta sequences from 150 million to 200 million T cells. An early release covering roughly 600 HLA-typed donors comprised approximately 300 gigabases of sequencing data and tens of millions of unique TCR sequences. The genetic ancestry cluster associated with self-reported Caucasian donors included 81% of the roughly 400 genotyped donors. The study was designed to test whether signatures of past pathogen exposure could be identified by cataloging public T cell receptors. The study used immunosequencing to profile the T cell repertoires of 666 subjects and linked those repertoires to cytomegalovirus serostatus. A separate validation cohort of 100 to 150 different subjects was used in addition to the approximately 610-subject first cohort. To predict cytomegalovirus infection status, the study brought together high-throughput TCR immunosequencing, statistical association of individual TCRs with disease status, and machine learning. A later analysis re-examined previously published TCR beta repertoires from several hundred donors and added high-resolution HLA genotyping to investigate patterns of TCR occurrence. The later analysis used no new phenotypic data to find candidate immune exposures, relying instead on TCR beta sequences and their occurrence across donors. In an earlier analysis of around 540 of the donors, high-throughput TCR beta sequencing was used to judge whether each TCR beta V gene segment behaved as functional or pseudogenic. Donor age, sex, ethnicity and CMV serostatus were compiled alongside the repertoire data. A later genetic analysis took genome-wide SNP genotypes for about three fifths of the 666 donors and used that subset as a discovery cohort. Every discovery cohort repertoire had been produced on one sequencing platform. HLA typing included class I and class II loci at four-digit resolution. Typing coverage varied by locus: about 629-640 donors for A, B, C, DRB1 and DQB1; 522 for DQA1; approximately 570 for DPA1; approximately 450 for DPB1. About five DR-DQ haplotypes were treated as single units for association and clustering because of strong linkage in the cohort. Among roughly 370 genotyped donors of the cohort, an average of about 240,000 unique TCR beta nucleotide sequences were sequenced per donor, about a sixth of them non-productive.

The method behind the library was the immunoSEQ multiplex PCR assay. The multiplex PCR relied on a mix of 60 forward primers for TCR Vbeta segments and 13 reverse primers for TCR Jbeta segments. The CDR3 region of rearranged TCR beta genes was amplified from genomic DNA by a multiplex PCR assay. The amplified TCR beta libraries were sequenced on the Illumina HiSeq System as 87-base-pair reads. The authors' analysis ran thus. A later analysis counted approximately 74 million unique TCR beta chains across the 670 or so repertoires, and some 11 million of these chains were shared by at least two donors. A nearest-neighbor algorithm error-corrected the raw reads and collapsed the reads into unique sequences, merging closely related sequences to remove PCR and sequencing errors. CDR3 sequences were aligned to IMGT reference sequences to assign V, D and J gene segments. For a sequence to be retained, at least a six-nucleotide match to both a V gene segment and a J gene segment was required. A rearrangement was called productive if the CDR3 had no stop codons and remained in frame with V and J, and every other rearrangement was called non-productive. CDR3 was defined according to IMGT convention as the region running from the second conserved V-encoded cysteine to the conserved J-encoded phenylalanine. In an earlier analysis of more than 550 of the donors, sequences lacking an unambiguous match to a single V gene segment were excluded. In an earlier analysis of approximately 550 of the donors, V segments were called functional above 56.7% productive rearrangements and were called segregating when the between-donor standard deviation exceeded 5%. To diagnose cytomegalovirus status from the catalog of TCR beta chain sequences, a statistical classification framework was built. In a later analysis, V and J genes were assigned by comparing TCR nucleotide sequences against IMGT/GENE-DB human TR gene sequences. The TCRdist pipeline was used in a later analysis to assign CDR3 sequences and most-parsimonious VDJ recombination scenarios. In a later analysis, each TCR beta chain was defined by its CDR3 amino acid sequence together with its V-gene family, and reads without a unique V-gene family were excluded. A later analysis removed nearly 600 highly shared, low-generation-probability nucleotide sequences to deal with suspected cross-contamination and a sequencing artifact. In a later analysis, a clonal expansion index was calculated for each public chain from normalized within-repertoire ranks of inferred template counts. Generation probabilities in a later analysis came from a VDJ recombination model fitted to out-of-frame rearrangements, and those results were checked against IGoR. A later analysis scored TCR-TCR, TCR-HLA and TCR-CMV co-occurrence with hypergeometric tests, applying a repertoire-size bias correction to TCR pairs. In a later analysis, false discovery rates were estimated by permuting HLA or CMV assignments 20 times. In a later analysis, co-occurring TCRs were grouped using DBSCAN, and TCRdist sequence similarity was added for clustering within HLA-allele-positive subsets. For co-occurrence clustering, repertoires with fewer than 30,000 or more than 120,000 public chains were excluded, along with about five repertoires with anomalous nucleotide sharing. This is the immuneACCESS table as TCRdb keeps it, with only in-frame sequences that have V and J called. A part of the clones is gone; compared with another copy, unresolved V genes explain less than half, and the rest is unexplained. D and trimming were read from the DNA, whereas the V and J calls and clone size are those reported in that table. In this sample the table shows over 150,000 clones, roughly 80% of which occur a single time. The top ten clones comprise roughly 4.7% of the sample.

For this clone: The target of this receptor is not known. Base qualities were left out, and no much larger clone turns up one base away.

The cohort comprised around 700 healthy bone marrow donors. Cohort members were all nominally healthy when sampled, although unrecorded immune exposures were likely present. The donor was CMV seronegative and was included in the group of a few hundred seronegative cohort members. Each donor provided a peripheral blood sample, and peripheral blood mononuclear cells were used for TCR beta sequencing. The Qiagen DNeasy Blood Extraction Kit was used to extract genomic DNA from the blood cell samples. The germline V gene yields MNHEY for CDR1 and SVGAGI for CDR2. The germline ends are 12 bases apart after V is trimmed by 8 bases and J by 1 base. Taken from cysteine to phenylalanine, the CDR3 has 14 residues. Here the CDR3 DNA is all that survives: 42 bases in frame from base 1. Results and caveats for the whole study, not just this receptor: The sequencing pipeline was judged likely to have produced a cluster of highly shared sequence variants as a technical artifact. This cohort had only TCR beta chains sequenced, and the lack of alpha or paired-chain data limited which features could be detected. According to the authors, the approach could potentially be generalized to other disease states and immunological phenotypes. For the cohort, immune exposure information was limited to CMV serostatus. A later analysis associated 15,000 to 20,000 TCR beta sequences with specific HLA alleles at a false discovery rate of 0.05. Assigning TCR associations to individual alleles was difficult when HLA alleles, especially DR and DQ, strongly co-occurred. Because some donors lacked HLA typing at each locus, the association tests relied only on the typed subset. A later analysis found that HLA-associated TCR beta chains were more clonally expanded and had lower generation probabilities than equally common non-associated chains. A later analysis reported that several top co-occurrence clusters appeared linked to parvovirus B19, influenza, CMV and Epstein-Barr virus. The presence/absence analyses assumed that sequencing depth was roughly uniform across donors, and that assumption may not be true. Because the 87-base-pair reads could not distinguish some IMGT-functional V segments, including TRBV6-2 and TRBV6-3, those segments were excluded. In a later genetic analysis, a missense DCLRE1C variant was associated with V-gene and J-gene trimming of TCR beta chains, and the association was replicated in an independent cohort. The study gave a list of about 150 TCR beta chains associated with cytomegalovirus. About 17 rarely observed V segments, including chromosome 9 orphons, were excluded from the earlier analysis of several hundred of the donors because counts were too low. In vitro tests confirmed that a few of the cytomegalovirus-associated TCR beta chains recognize cytomegalovirus antigens. Linkage disequilibrium might explain the correlated functional status among segregating V segments, but an unknown experimental factor could not be ruled out. A further reported finding was that TCR beta sequences accurately predicted the HLA-A and HLA-B alleles for most subjects in the first cohort. An earlier analysis of approximately 540 of the donors showed that most TCR beta V segments appeared in productive rearrangements either about 87% or about 30% of the time, which broadly matched IMGT annotations. Most TCR sequences were seen in very few donors, while some public TCRs were found in many individuals. Cytomegalovirus status was reported to be diagnosed by the classifier with high specificity and sensitivity in both the original and validation cohorts. In a later analysis, TCR association rates were found to vary across HLA loci, with the most associated TCRs seen for DRB1 alleles and the fewest for HLA-C alleles. In a later genetic analysis, fewer N-insertions in productive TCRs were reported among donors in an Asian-associated ancestry cluster than the roughly 700-donor mean. Most CMV-associated TCR beta chains appeared to be HLA-restricted in a later analysis, and the HLA associations seemed to be driven largely by CMV exposure.

Source material: PBMCs. This sequence uses TRBV6-5 and TRBJ1-3; TRBD1 could be the D gene, as 5 bases match. This TCR was sampled from a young man in good health and CMV-seronegative. At the DNA level, the sequence is TGTGCCAGCGCACAGCGGGGGTCTGGAAACACCATATATTTT. Its protein reads: CASAQRGSGNTIYF.